This T cell receptor beta chain is drawn from a study of T cell responses to AZD1222 COVID-19 vaccine. Concerning this clone itself: What it recognizes is unknown.

Study-level findings and limits: Nearly half of the spike-specific TCRs reportedly recognize variant regions that carry no mutations. The donor group comprised mostly white British people and more females; the analysis possibly underestimated clonal diversity. With dominance at 160-218 and 743-854, vaccine-associated CD4 TCRs spanned spike. Repertoires were obtained solely post-peak T cell response.

Germline-derived CDR1 and CDR2 are SGHAT and FQNNGV. This CDR3 has 14 residues. With 5 bases clipped from V and 2 bases from J, the junction kept 6 bases outside the gene matches. TCRdb keeps only in-frame clones here, not all; method: immunoSEQ multiplex PCR. This table holds over 110,000 clones, about 90% found once. The material was peripheral blood, obtained 28 days after the second AZD1222 dose. V gene TRBV11-2 combines with J gene TRBJ2-7, with 7 bases identical to TRBD1. The sequence was collected from an adult who received the AZD1222 COVID-19 vaccine. This CDR3 is CASSPETGPYEQYF. Written as DNA, the CDR3 is TGTGCCAGCAGCCCTGAGACAGGGCCCTACGAGCAGTACTTC.